One sample yielded the 13 T cell receptor beta chains listed below, sequenced in a study of a mutant IDH1 vaccine in newly diagnosed glioma. Sequencing was performed with immunoSEQ multiplex PCR; in TCRdb, only in-frame clones are kept and a portion is missing. The sample lists tens of thousands of clones, more than 85% occurring once. Time point: baseline, week 1 (first vaccination visit). Documented treatment: pre-vaccination baseline after standard-of-care therapy. The source was PBMCs, collected from a glioma patient treated with radiotherapy, temozolomide or both. Receptor source: a young man with glioma.

The gene calls are TRBV4-1 and TRBJ2-7; the D is unclear. Trimming cost V 1 base and J 0 bases, with 16 bases left between them. There are 17 residues in the CDR3. Germline assignment: CDR1 MGHRA and CDR2 YSYEKL. The CDR3 DNA is TGCGCCAGCAGCCAAGTTATGGGTCAAGAGAACTCCTACGAGCAGTACTTC. It yields the protein CASSQVMGQENSYEQYF.

The CDR3 coding sequence is TGTGCCAGCAGCTTAGATCGTGTGCCGGGACTAACGGGCACAGATACGCAGTATTTT. The encoded protein is CASSLDRVPGLTGTDTQYF. The chain combines TRBV11-2 with TRBJ2-3; 7 bases agree with TRBD2. The V gene end was trimmed by 0 bases and the J gene end by 1 base; junction bases not matched to a gene: 13. The CDR3 extends over 19 amino acids. CDR1 SGHAT and CDR2 FQNNGV come from the germline V gene.

The J gene is TRBJ1-1, the V gene TRBV19; D remains ambiguous. The CDR3 is 13 residues long. Germline loops: CDR1 LNHDA, CDR2 SQIVND (reference sequence). The V end was cut by 5 bases, the J end by 1 base, with 8 bases between. The CDR3: CASSFGSNTEAFF. For the CDR3, the DNA is TGTGCCAGTAGTTTCGGGTCGAACACTGAAGCTTTCTTT.

This chain uses TRBV6-5 with TRBJ2-7; a possible D gene is TRBD1 (6 bases). Trimming removed 7 bases at V and 2 bases at J, with 15 bases between. From germline, CDR1 is MNHEY and CDR2 SVGAGI. CDR3 length: 14 amino acids. This CDR3 is CASTRTAQTYEQYF. The CDR3 nucleotides are TGTGCCAGCACACGGACAGCGCAAACCTACGAGCAGTACTTC.

The J gene is TRBJ2-1, the V gene TRBV18, with 8 bases matching TRBD2. The ends lost 2 bases at V and 6 bases at J; junction bases unmatched: 15. The CDR3 has 18 amino acids. Germline V gene lookup returns CDR1 KGHSH and CDR2 LQKENI. This chain's CDR3 is CASSPVVNGRALGNEQFF. The CDR3 DNA sequence: TGTGCCAGCTCACCAGTTGTGAACGGGAGGGCCCTCGGCAATGAGCAGTTCTTC.

The chain uses TRBV11-3 and TRBJ2-1; D not resolved. The CDR3 totals 13 residues. The V and J ends lost 3 bases and 7 bases respectively, with 10 bases between them. Per the germline V gene, CDR1 is SGHNT and CDR2 is YENEEA. As DNA, the CDR3 is TGTGCCAGCAGCTTCGCGTCGTGGAATGAGCAGTTCTTC. It specifies CASSFASWNEQFF.

The chain employs TRBV5-1 and TRBJ2-1; TRBD2 agrees at 16 bases. Germline lookup yields CDR1 SGHRS and CDR2 YFSETQ. The CDR3 is made up of 17 amino acids. Trimming at V came to 3 bases and at J to 5 bases, leaving 5 bases not matched to a gene. CDR3 region: CASSWMGLAGGDNEQFF. In DNA form, the CDR3 reads TGCGCCAGCAGCTGGATGGGACTAGCGGGAGGGGACAATGAGCAGTTCTTC.

This sequence joins TRBV6-5 and TRBJ2-5; D might be TRBD1 (6 bases). CDR1 and CDR2 from the germline V gene are MNHEY and SVGAGI. The V end was cut by 5 bases, the J end by 6 bases, with 16 bases between. The CDR3 sequence is 14 residues long. Here the CDR3 reads CASSHRDIIKTQYF. The DNA of the CDR3 is TGTGCCAGCAGTCACCGGGACATTATAAAGACCCAGTACTTC.

The V and J genes are TRBV10-2 and TRBJ2-7; no definite D call. The V gene's germline CDR1 is WSHSY and CDR2 SAAADI. V lost 7 bases, J lost 2 bases, and 6 bases lay in between. CDR3 length: 11 residues. DNA of the CDR3: TGCGCCAGCATGCTGGCCTACGAGCAGTACTTC. It codes for CASMLAYEQYF.

This chain connects TRBV13 to TRBJ2-7; the D gene is possibly TRBD2 (6 bases). Germline V CDR1 and CDR2: PRHDT, FYEKMQ (reference sequence). The V end lost 5 bases, the J end lost 4 bases, and 21 bases lay between the germline ends. The CDR3 length is 16 residues. The CDR3 DNA reads as TGTGCCAGCAGCCGGGACTTCCGCCTAAGTAGTTACGAGCAGTACTTC. Encoded protein: CASSRDFRLSSYEQYF.

The chain combines TRBV11-2 with TRBJ2-7; 13 bases match TRBD2. The V gene's germline CDR1 is SGHAT and CDR2 FQNNGV. The trim removed 1 base at V and 3 bases at J, leaving 9 bases unmatched. The CDR3 loop spans 18 amino acids. The CDR3 protein is CASSLVLAGGPPIYEQYF. For the CDR3, the DNA is TGTGCCAGCAGCTTAGTACTAGCGGGAGGGCCCCCTATCTACGAGCAGTACTTC.

J is TRBJ2-6 and V is TRBV4-1; no reliable D call. V lost 1 base, J lost 10 bases, and 11 bases lay in between. Germline CDR1 is MGHRA and CDR2 is YSYEKL. The CDR3 extends over 14 amino acids. The CDR3 spells CASSQATAENVLTF. DNA of the CDR3: TGCGCCAGCAGCCAAGCGACGGCGGAGAACGTCCTGACTTTC.

CDR3 in amino acids: CASSGRDRQETQYF. DNA of the CDR3: TGTGCCAGCAGCGGAAGGGACAGACAAGAGACCCAGTACTTC. This chain uses TRBV5-4 with TRBJ2-5; 7 bases line up with TRBD1. The V gene's germline CDR1 is SGHNT and CDR2 YYREEE (reference sequence). The J segment lost 2 bases and the V segment lost 4 bases, leaving 5 bases of the junction unmatched. This CDR3 contains 14 residues.